This TCR beta chain is drawn from a study of T cells in Graves' hyperthyroidism and ophthalmopathy. The CDR3 consists of 15 residues. Germline CDR1 PRHDT, CDR2 FYEKMQ (reference sequence). V lost 5 bases to trimming and J lost 5 bases; unmatched junction nucleotides: 9. Remarks on this clonotype: Its antigen is as yet unknown.

TCR beta CDR3 regions were amplified from RNA. The TCR CDR3 first-round RT-PCR relied on the HTBI primer set. TCRdb recomputed calls from the multiplex PCR reads with MiXCR, one row per CDR3 protein. This sample has approximately 590,000 distinct CDR3 sequences, with 46% found just once. Findings and caveats of the study: Blood shared most expanded thyroid clonotypes above 0.001. The model identified upcoming ophthalmopathy a median approximately seven months ahead of onset.

Graves' hyperthyroidism was deemed stable absent ophthalmopathy progression within 18 months. Diagnostic decisions used clinical symptoms, serum thyroxine and TRAb, thyroid ultrasound and orbital computed tomography. Sequenced material: peripheral blood or thyroid tissue (not recorded which). This chain links TRBV13 with TRBJ2-7, with TRBD1 matching over 10 bases. This receptor was taken from a young woman with Graves' hyperthyroidism. CDR3 sequence: CASSAGTGEFHEQYF. The DNA of the CDR3 is TGTGCCAGCAGCGCCGGGACAGGGGAATTCCACGAGCAGTACTTC.